Reported below is one T cell receptor (beta chain). As processed by the authors: Reference gene primers were amplified, and this amplification served to estimate nucleated cell counts. TCRdb keeps only in-frame clones here, not all; method: immunoSEQ multiplex PCR. D and trimming come from the DNA, and the V and J calls and clone size come from that table. The sample shows 220,000 or so clones, 89% of them seen only once. The data are from a study of blood T cell repertoires in COVID-19. This receptor was identified in a man aged 55-75 years who had recovered from COVID-19. What was sequenced was peripheral blood.

Written as DNA, the CDR3 is TGCGCCAGCAGCTCCCGACTCTCTGGTAATGAAAAACTGTTTTTT. Protein: CASSSRLSGNEKLFF. V is TRBV5-1 and J is TRBJ1-4; D is undetermined. This CDR3 comprises 15 residues. The V gene lost 3 bases and the J gene lost 4 bases, with 13 bases spanning the gap. Germline V gene lookup returns CDR1 SGHRS and CDR2 YFSETQ.